Below are 3 T cell receptor beta chains sequenced from a single sample in a study of T cells after posttransplantation cyclophosphamide. Treatment was busulfan-fludarabine conditioning, a marrow graft, and cyclophosphamide on days +3 and +4. This table comes from immunoSEQ multiplex PCR, and its TCRdb copy is limited to in-frame clones, with some not included. Of about 10,000 clones listed, around 84% are singletons. The starting material was PBMCs, obtained 1903 days after a stem cell transplant with posttransplant cyclophosphamide. The receptors were gathered from a female patient aged 40-50 years who received an allogeneic stem cell transplant from a related donor, was CMV-positive, and had no GVHD. The graft donor may be the source of some T cells.

The chain employs TRBV7-9 and TRBJ1-1; D remains unclear. Per the germline V gene, CDR1 is SEHNR and CDR2 is FQNEAQ (reference sequence). V gave up 2 bases and J gave up 6 bases, with 13 bases separating them. This CDR3 spans 14 amino acids. Here the CDR3 DNA reads TGTGCCAGCAGCTTACCCCTACAACGGGCTGAAGCTTTCTTT. This sequence encodes CASSLPLQRAEAFF.

In DNA, the CDR3 is TGTGCCAGCAGCGGAAGACAGGGGTCGAATGAAAAACTGTTTTTT. Translating it yields CASSGRQGSNEKLFF. The chain joins TRBV7-9 to TRBJ1-4; 8 bases are shared with TRBD1. The CDR3 consists of 15 residues. Germline trimming cut 5 bases from V and 5 bases from J; bases unmatched to any gene: 7. Germline V gene sequence: CDR1 SEHNR, CDR2 FQNEAQ (reference sequence).

This chain joins TRBV5-5 and TRBJ2-7, with 12 bases that match TRBD1. CDR1 SGHKS and CDR2 YYEKEE come from the germline V gene (reference sequence). Trimming cost V 5 bases and J 6 bases; bases outside gene matches: 6. This CDR3 has 14 residues. The CDR3 DNA reads TGTGCCAGCAGTCGGGGACAGGGGGCAGTCGAGCAGTACTTC. This sequence encodes CASSRGQGAVEQYF.